This TCR beta chain originates from a study of T cell responses to AZD1222 COVID-19 vaccine. Study-level results: Across spike, vaccine-associated CD4 TCRs were found, dominant at 160-218 and 743-854. Once two AZD1222 doses were given, Spike-specific TCR breadth and depth went up.

CDR1 and CDR2 (germline): GTSNPN, SVGIG (reference sequence). V was clipped by 5 bases and J by 5 bases, with 9 bases between them. This CDR3 has 12 residues. Clones were sequenced by immunoSEQ multiplex PCR, and TCRdb holds only the in-frame ones, with some missing. The repertoire includes roughly 200,000 clones, approximately 86% of them detected once, and roughly 8% sits in the top ten. As concerns this clone: Antigen: not known.

Specimen: peripheral blood, collected on day 0 of AZD1222 vaccination. The TCR comes from an adult in good health. The rearrangement uses TRBV30 and TRBJ2-2; D tentatively reads TRBD1 or TRBD2 (5 bases each). The CDR3 loop is CAWGGGTGELFF. The CDR3 bases are TGTGCCTGGGGGGGTGGTACCGGGGAGCTGTTTTTT.